This T cell receptor beta chain was profiled in a study of T cells in localized non-small cell lung cancer. The V gene's germline CDR1 is SGHRS and CDR2 YFSETQ. The CDR3 is made up of 17 amino acids. V lost 4 bases to trimming and J lost 3 bases, with 19 bases between them. This table comes from immunoSEQ multiplex PCR, and its TCRdb copy is limited to in-frame clones, with some not included. The sample consists of around 30,000 clones, roughly 86% of them appearing once. On this clone: The antigen remains undetermined.

Study-wide results and limits: Longer survival (overall) was linked to higher T cell density in blood. Exceeding tumor, uninvolved adjacent lung had the highest T cell clonality. Adjacent lung had a median approximately 50 of the 100 largest tumor clones.

This specimen consisted of peripheral blood, obtained before any cancer treatment. This clonotype originated in a male donor aged 60 or over with stage I lung adenocarcinoma. The gene calls are TRBV5-1 and TRBJ2-2, with D uncertain. As DNA, the CDR3 is TGCGCCAGCAGCGTAGGCGAAGGGATCGGCGACACCGGGGAGCTGTTTTTT. This gives the protein CASSVGEGIGDTGELFF.